The present T cell receptor (beta chain) was sequenced within a study of T cells after posttransplantation cyclophosphamide. General observations from the study: Donor-recipient repertoire similarity was low at 1-2 months, rising over year one. Blood and skin or GI T cell repertoires showed limited TRB overlap. Recipient CMV seropositivity and CMV reactivation strongly tracked TRB clonality.

The method was immunoSEQ multiplex PCR; TCRdb's version includes in-frame clones alone and lacks a portion of them. The repertoire has 35,000 to 55,000 clones, none seen only once; the ten largest take roughly 2.3%. The J segment lost 3 bases and the V segment lost 2 bases, leaving 8 bases of the junction unmatched. This CDR3 is 15 amino acids long. Germline assignment: CDR1 SGHNT and CDR2 YYREEE (reference sequence). This clone was seen repeatedly, ten times or more. Its antigen is currently unknown. Peripheral blood was collected from the related graft donor on the marrow donation day. This receptor was obtained from a man aged 40-49 years in good health, CMV-negative, and a related stem cell transplant donor. The specimen was PBMCs. V gene TRBV5-4 combines with J gene TRBJ2-7; 7 bases fit TRBD1. The CDR3 coding sequence is TGTGCCAGCAGCTTTCCAGGGGGTGAAGACTACGAGCAGTACTTC. Its protein product is CASSFPGGEDYEQYF.